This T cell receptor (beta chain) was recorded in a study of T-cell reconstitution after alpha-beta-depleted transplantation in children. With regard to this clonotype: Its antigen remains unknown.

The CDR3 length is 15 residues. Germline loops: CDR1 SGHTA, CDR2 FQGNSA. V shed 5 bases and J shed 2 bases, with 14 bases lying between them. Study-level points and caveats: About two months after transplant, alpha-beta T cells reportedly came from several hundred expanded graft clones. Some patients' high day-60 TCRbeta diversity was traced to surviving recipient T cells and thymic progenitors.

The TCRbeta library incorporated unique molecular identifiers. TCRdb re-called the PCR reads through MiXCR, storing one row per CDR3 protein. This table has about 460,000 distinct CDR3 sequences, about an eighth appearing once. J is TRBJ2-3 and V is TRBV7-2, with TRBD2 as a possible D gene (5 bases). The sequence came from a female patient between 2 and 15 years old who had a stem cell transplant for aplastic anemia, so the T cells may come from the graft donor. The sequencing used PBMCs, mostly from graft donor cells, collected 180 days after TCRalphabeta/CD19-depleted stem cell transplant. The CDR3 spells CASSIHAGYTDTQYF. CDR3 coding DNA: TGTGCCAGCAGCATCCACGCGGGCTACACAGATACGCAGTATTTT.